A single sample is the source of the 8 T cell receptor beta chains below, sequenced in a study of T cells in Graves' hyperthyroidism and ophthalmopathy. Researchers amplified the TCR beta CDR3 regions from RNA transcripts. HTBI primers were the set used in a first-round RT-PCR of the TCR CDR3. TCRdb ran MiXCR on the multiplex PCR reads and lists one entry per CDR3 protein. The table records about 690,000 distinct CDR3 sequences, around a sixth of them present only once. Source material: blood. The receptors were gathered from a man aged 50 or older with Graves' hyperthyroidism.

This chain's CDR3 is CASSSMTSALTYNEQFF. Written as DNA, the CDR3 is TGTGCCAGCAGCTCAATGACTAGCGCGTTAACCTACAATGAGCAGTTCTTC. This sequence joins TRBV7-9 and TRBJ2-1, with 8 bases identical to TRBD2. V lost 4 bases, J lost 2 bases, and 10 bases stayed unmatched. The CDR3 consists of 17 residues. Germline V gene lookup returns CDR1 SEHNR and CDR2 FQNEAQ (reference sequence).

Remarks on this clonotype: A much larger clone sits a single nucleotide away, making a read error possible. The V call is TRBV7-2, the J call TRBJ2-1; D possibly corresponds to TRBD2 (6 bases). CDR1 and CDR2 from the germline V gene are SGHTA and FQGNSA. There are 15 residues in the CDR3. The CDR3 region is CATSLSRLDADEQFF. CDR3 in DNA: TGTGCCACCAGCTTAAGTCGACTAGACGCCGATGAGCAGTTCTTC.

There are many counts of this clonotype. CDR3 DNA sequence: TGTGCCAGCAGTCAAAAACTCGGACCCAAGGCGGCTTTCTTT. This codes for CASSQKLGPKAAFF. The chain uses TRBV6-2 or TRBV6-3 and TRBJ1-1; D ambiguous. Germline V gene lookup returns CDR1 MNHEY and CDR2 SVGEGT. The CDR3 extends over 14 amino acids. Trimming pared 5 bases from V and 11 bases from J, leaving 21 bases between.

This clonotype was observed a handful of times. The rearrangement uses TRBV28 and TRBJ2-1; TRBD1 aligns across 9 bases. Per the germline V gene, CDR1 is MDHEN and CDR2 is SYDVKM. V was clipped by 6 bases and J by 8 bases; unmatched bases: 5. This CDR3 is 13 amino acids long. Written as DNA, the CDR3 is TGTGCCAGCAGCCGGACAGGGGACTATGAGCAGTTCTTC. It specifies CASSRTGDYEQFF.

The chain combines TRBV24-1 with TRBJ2-2; D is unclear. CDR3 size: 11 residues. Germline CDR1 KGHDR, CDR2 SFDVKD. V lost 6 bases to trimming and J lost 6 bases, with 4 bases between them. CDR3 nucleotides: TGTGCCACCAGTTCTGCCGGGGAGCTGTTTTTT. This encodes CATSSAGELFF.

On this clonotype: The junction and the germline gene differ at one end; a read error may be behind it. The gene calls are TRBV12-3 or TRBV12-4 and TRBJ2-5; TRBD1 aligns across 7 bases. The CDR3 runs 15 residues. DNA for the CDR3: TGTGCCAGCAGCTCTCTAGGGACAGTCAAAGAGGCCCAGTACTTC. This codes for CASSSLGTVKEAQYF.

In this sample, this clonotype turned up many times. The V and J genes are TRBV5-1 and TRBJ2-7; 8 nucleotides align to TRBD2. Germline CDR1 and CDR2: SGHRS and YFSETQ. The ends lost 4 bases at V and 1 base at J; junction bases unmatched: 7. The CDR3 has 15 residues. The CDR3 sequence is CASSPTSGASYEQYF. In nucleotides, the CDR3 is TGCGCCAGCAGCCCCACTAGCGGAGCGTCCTACGAGCAGTACTTC.

This clonotype showed up just a few times. The chain carries TRBV28 and TRBJ1-5; perhaps TRBD1 as D (5 bases). Germline CDR1 MDHEN, CDR2 SYDVKM. CDR3 length equals 18 residues. Trimming pared 2 bases from V and 0 bases from J, leaving 17 bases between. DNA for the CDR3: TGTGCCAGCAGTTTAGGGGGTTGGGCAGGGATTAGCAATCAGCCCCAGCATTTT. Amino acids: CASSLGGWAGISNQPQHF.